This TCR beta chain stems from a study of blood T cell repertoires in COVID-19. Trimming removed 2 bases at V and 8 bases at J, with 15 bases between. Germline V gene sequence: CDR1 SQVTM, CDR2 ANQGSEA. This CDR3 is 13 amino acids long. Assay: immunoSEQ multiplex PCR; the TCRdb copy retains only in-frame clones and omits some. Of under 150,000 clones detected, more than 75% appear once; the ten largest clones hold roughly 4.5%. Sequencing was performed on peripheral blood. The V gene is TRBV29-1, the J gene TRBJ1-2, with D hard to call. The receptor comes from a man aged 60-69 years with acute or convalescent COVID-19. CDR3 protein: CSVERSSGRGYTF. CDR3 coding DNA: TGCAGCGTTGAAAGATCTTCAGGCAGAGGCTACACCTTC. The variable domain in full, with the rest retrieved from reference TRBV29-1 and TRBJ1-2, is SAVISQKPSRDICQRGTSLTIQCQVDSQVTMMFWYRQQPGQSLTLIATANQGSEATYESGFVIDKFPISRPNLTFSTLTVSNMSPEDSSIYLCSVERSSGRGYTFGSGTRLTVV.